One sample yielded the 17 T cell receptor beta chains listed below, sequenced in a study of beta chain features in type 1 diabetes. Study results and limitations: Among patients with Type 1 diabetes, TCRB CDR3s were moderately but significantly shorter in every one of the four CD4+ subsets.

Their recognized antigens are unknown. All of the isolated RNA was reverse transcribed, so expressed TCRB transcripts were sequenced. Sequencing was performed with immunoSEQ multiplex PCR; in TCRdb, only in-frame clones are kept and a portion is missing. Of over 40,000 clones in the sample, around 71% were seen once. Source material: Tregs from blood. These receptors were taken from a young woman with type 1 diabetes.

This clone was picked up a small number of times. V usage is TRBV7-9 and J usage is TRBJ1-2, with a tentative D call TRBD1 (5 bases). The V end was cut by 1 base, the J end by 8 bases, with 11 bases between. The CDR3 extends over 13 amino acids. Germline lookup yields CDR1 SEHNR and CDR2 FQNEAQ (reference sequence). CDR3 in amino acids: CASSLETGGGYTF. CDR3 sequence (DNA): TGTGCCAGCAGCTTAGAAACCGGGGGAGGCTACACCTTC.

The chain is built from TRBV5-1 and TRBJ2-3; 8 bases are shared with TRBD2. V lost 2 bases and J lost 1; bases outside the gene matches: 6. The CDR3 totals 16 residues. Germline V gene sequence: CDR1 SGHRS, CDR2 YFSETQ. CDR3 bases: TGCGCCAGCAGCTTAGGCGGGGGGACCCGCACAGATACGCAGTATTTT. It specifies CASSLGGGTRTDTQYF. Combining the CDR3 with reference TRBV5-1 and TRBJ2-3 gives the whole variable domain KAGVTQTPRYLIKTRGQQVTLSCSPISGHRSVSWYQQTPGQGLQFLFEYFSETQRNKGNFPGRFSGRQFSNSRSEMNVSTLELGDSALYLCASSLGGGTRTDTQYFGPGTRLTVL.

The chain recombines TRBV5-1 with TRBJ2-1, with TRBD1 matching over 10 bases. Per the germline V gene, CDR1 is SGHRS and CDR2 is YFSETQ. With V trimmed by 7 bases and J by 4 bases, 8 bases remained unmatched. The CDR3 extends over 15 amino acids. The CDR3 here is CASVHRDRGYNEQFF. The CDR3 DNA follows: TGCGCCAGCGTCCACCGGGACAGGGGATACAATGAGCAGTTCTTC. The complete variable domain, with remaining parts taken from reference TRBV5-1 and TRBJ2-1, reads KAGVTQTPRYLIKTRGQQVTLSCSPISGHRSVSWYQQTPGQGLQFLFEYFSETQRNKGNFPGRFSGRQFSNSRSEMNVSTLELGDSALYLCASVHRDRGYNEQFFGPGTRLTVL.

This chain uses TRBV7-9 with TRBJ2-7, with D tentatively TRBD1 (6 bases). Trimming took 4 bases from V and 5 from J, leaving 15 bases between them. CDR1 SEHNR and CDR2 FQNEAQ come from the germline V gene (reference sequence). The CDR3 consists of 14 residues. CDR3 in DNA: TGTGCCAGCAGCTGGGGTACAGGGAATCACGAGCAGTACTTC. As protein: CASSWGTGNHEQYF.

This chain links TRBV6-5 with TRBJ2-3, with D possibly TRBD1 on 6 matching bases. Germline CDR1 reads MNHEY; CDR2 reads SVGAGI. Trimming took 9 bases from V and 0 from J, leaving 10 bases between them. The CDR3 loop spans 13 amino acids. The CDR3 is CASTGPSTDTQYF. DNA for the CDR3: TGTGCCAGTACAGGGCCTAGCACAGATACGCAGTATTTT.

The rearrangement links TRBV11-1 to TRBJ1-2; D unclear. The CDR3 has 13 residues. V was pared by 5 bases and J by 4 bases, with 11 bases between. Per germline, CDR1 SGHAT and CDR2 FQDESV (reference sequence). CDR3 residues: CASSIGLPYGYTF. In DNA form, the CDR3 reads TGTGCCAGCAGCATTGGCCTCCCCTATGGCTACACCTTC.

This chain connects TRBV28 to TRBJ2-1, with D unresolved. Trimming cost V 2 bases and J 7 bases, with 6 bases left between them. The CDR3 loop spans 12 amino acids. The V gene's germline CDR1 is MDHEN and CDR2 SYDVKM. DNA for the CDR3: TGTGCCAGCAGTTTAACGGTGAATGAGCAGTTCTTC. This translates into CASSLTVNEQFF.

This chain uses TRBV11-2 with TRBJ1-5; D gene unclear. V was pared by 5 bases and J by 9 bases, with 23 bases between. CDR1 is SGHAT, CDR2 FQNNGV, per germline. The length of the CDR3 is 16 residues. Here the CDR3 reads CASSPRTAPQSWPQHF. DNA of the CDR3: TGTGCCAGCAGCCCCCGGACTGCACCGCAATCCTGGCCCCAGCATTTT.

This chain links TRBV9 with TRBJ2-2, with D tentatively TRBD2 (7 bases). The ends were cut back, 4 bases at V and 5 bases at J, with 21 bases in the middle. Germline CDR1 is SGDLS and CDR2 is YYNGEE. The CDR3 totals 17 residues. CDR3 amino acids: CASSSRGGAEVTGELFF. CDR3 coding DNA: TGTGCCAGCAGCTCCCGAGGGGGGGCCGAAGTGACCGGGGAGCTGTTTTTT.

The genes are TRBV19 and TRBJ2-4; possibly TRBD2 for D (6 bases). Deletions cut 5 bases from V and 13 bases from J, with 12 bases between. Germline V CDR1 and CDR2: LNHDA, SQIVND (reference sequence). This CDR3 spans 11 amino acids. CDR3 protein: CASSLGRRQYF. DNA for the CDR3: TGTGCCAGTAGTCTGGGGAGGCGGCAGTACTTC.

CDR3 region: CASSKRGGSDTQYF. Written as DNA, the CDR3 is TGTGCCAGCAGTAAGCGGGGAGGGAGTGATACGCAGTATTTT. This chain uses TRBV6-6 with TRBJ2-3, with 7 bases matching TRBD2. The CDR3 sequence is 14 residues long. Germline assignment: CDR1 MNHNY and CDR2 SVGAGI (reference sequence). The V segment lost 5 bases and the J segment 6 bases; nucleotides outside the gene matches: 8.

V gene TRBV7-2 combines with J gene TRBJ2-7; 7 positions match TRBD1. Germline lookup yields CDR1 SGHTA and CDR2 FQGNSA. Trimming cost V 5 bases and J 4 bases; bases outside gene matches: 14. The CDR3 totals 16 residues. The CDR3 nucleotides read TGTGCCAGCAGCCAGGACAGGCAGCGGATATTATACGAGCAGTACTTC. Translated, it gives CASSQDRQRILYEQYF.

V and J are TRBV30 and TRBJ2-5; TRBD2 agrees at 11 bases. V shed 0 bases, J shed 2 bases, and the junction held 2 bases outside the gene matches. Germline V gene data show CDR1 as GTSNPN and CDR2 as SVGIG (reference sequence). CDR3 length equals 15 residues. DNA of the CDR3: TGTGCCTGGAGTGTTAGCGGGGGGGTTCAAGAGACCCAGTACTTC. Amino acids: CAWSVSGGVQETQYF.

The chain carries TRBV27 and TRBJ1-2; D uncertain. Looked up from germline, CDR1 is MNHEY and CDR2 is SMNVEV (reference sequence). V was cut by 3 bases and J by 8 bases, with 13 bases left in between. This CDR3 is 13 amino acids long. The CDR3: CASSLTRVGGYTF. For the CDR3, the DNA is TGTGCCAGCAGTTTGACCCGGGTCGGGGGCTACACCTTC.

This chain joins TRBV20-1 and TRBJ2-7; D remains ambiguous. Germline V lookup: CDR1 DFQATT, CDR2 SNEGSKA (reference sequence). V lost 4 bases and J 4 bases, leaving 8 bases between the germline ends. This CDR3 region has 11 residues. CDR3 protein: CSAINRYEQYF. CDR3 coding DNA: TGCAGTGCTATTAATCGGTACGAGCAGTACTTC.

There are a few counts of this clone. V gene TRBV19 combines with J gene TRBJ1-2; 7 bases map to TRBD1. Germline CDR1 and CDR2: LNHDA and SQIVND (reference sequence). The CDR3 has 14 residues. Germline trimming cut 11 bases from V and 4 bases from J; bases unmatched to any gene: 13. The CDR3 spells CAGKTGKLFYGYTF. As DNA, the CDR3 is TGTGCCGGGAAGACAGGGAAGTTGTTCTATGGCTACACCTTC.

The chain carries TRBV7-9 and TRBJ1-6; D possibly corresponds to TRBD1 (6 bases). The CDR3 contains 14 residues. From germline, CDR1 is SEHNR and CDR2 FQNEAQ (reference sequence). With 7 bases removed from V and 3 bases from J, the gap between germline ends came to 10 bases. Here the CDR3 reads CASTQQGYNSPLHF. The CDR3 DNA is TGTGCCAGCACACAACAGGGCTATAATTCACCCCTCCACTTT.